These 18 T cell receptor beta chains were all obtained from the same sample, sequenced in a study of T cell repertoires in cytomegalovirus infection. Each CDR3 protein gets one entry after TCRdb re-called the reads with MiXCR. The sample has 680,000 or so distinct CDR3 sequences, around 31% seen once. No antigen has been assigned to these receptors. This specimen consisted of cultured PBMCs, obtained from culture after CMV antigen stimulation. The receptors were sampled from a human donor in good health (CMV status not recorded). Some clones in this sample may be carry-over from other donors' samples.

This clonotype was detected a few times. The chain has TRBV28 and TRBJ1-1, with 7 bases that match TRBD1. CDR1 MDHEN and CDR2 SYDVKM come from the germline V gene. The CDR3 sequence is 13 residues long. With V trimmed by 5 bases and J by 6 bases, 6 bases remained unmatched. This chain's CDR3 is CASSTPGTAEAFF. The DNA for the CDR3 is TGTGCCAGCAGTACCCCGGGGACAGCTGAAGCTTTCTTT.

This clonotype was observed a few times. This chain connects TRBV7-6 to TRBJ2-1; 9 nucleotides agree with TRBD2. The CDR3 sequence is 16 residues long. CDR1 SGHVS and CDR2 FNYEAQ come from the germline V gene. The ends lost 8 bases at V and 2 bases at J; junction bases unmatched: 10. The CDR3 nucleotides read TGTGCCAGCGAAGGGGCAGCGGGAGGTGCCTACAATGAGCAGTTCTTC. Translated, it gives CASEGAAGGAYNEQFF.

This clonotype appeared a few times. V gene TRBV7-2 combines with J gene TRBJ2-3; TRBD2 agrees at 8 bases. This CDR3 region has 19 residues. The germline CDR1 and CDR2 sequences are SGHTA and FQGNSA. V lost 1 base to trimming and J lost 0 bases; unmatched junction nucleotides: 12. The CDR3, as DNA: TGTGCCAGCAGCTTAGTGGCCGGGAGGGGGAGGGCTAGCACAGATACGCAGTATTTT. It translates to CASSLVAGRGRASTDTQYF.

The V gene is TRBV4-1, the J gene TRBJ2-7, with D perhaps being TRBD1 or TRBD2 (5 bases each). The V end was cut by 3 bases, the J end by 7 bases, with 16 bases between. CDR1 and CDR2 from the germline V gene are MGHRA and YSYEKL. The CDR3 totals 14 residues. The CDR3 protein is CASSQPGTVGEQYF. The DNA of the CDR3 is TGCGCCAGCAGCCAGCCCGGGACCGTGGGTGAGCAGTACTTC.

The gene calls are TRBV4-1 and TRBJ2-7; no clear D. From germline, CDR1 is MGHRA and CDR2 YSYEKL. V lost 2 bases to trimming and J lost 3 bases, with 8 bases between them. The CDR3 extends over 13 amino acids. CDR3 sequence reads: CASSQSPGYEQYF. CDR3 DNA: TGCGCCAGCAGCCAATCCCCGGGCTACGAGCAGTACTTC.

This clonotype was observed once. The chain has TRBV2 and TRBJ2-5; unclear D gene. V was clipped by 3 bases and J by 3 bases, with 8 bases between them. The CDR3 contains 13 residues. CDR1 and CDR2 from the germline V gene are SNHLY and FYNNEI. The CDR3 loop reads CASSDYVKETQYF. CDR3 nucleotides: TGTGCCAGCAGTGACTACGTTAAAGAGACCCAGTACTTC.

The rearrangement links TRBV28 to TRBJ2-1, with D perhaps TRBD1 (6 bases). Trimming shortened V by 4 bases and J by 4 bases, and 23 bases separated the two germline ends. The CDR3 sequence is 18 residues long. Germline V gene data show CDR1 as MDHEN and CDR2 as SYDVKM. CDR3 sequence: CASSSLNLQGGLYNEQFF. In DNA, the CDR3 is TGTGCCAGCAGTTCTCTCAACTTACAGGGCGGCCTATACAATGAGCAGTTCTTC.

The chain employs TRBV7-2 and TRBJ1-5; D uncertain. Germline CDR1 SGHTA, CDR2 FQGNSA. This CDR3 is built from 14 residues. Deletions cut 5 bases from V and 0 bases from J, with 8 bases between. The DNA for the CDR3 is TGTGCCAGCAGCCCCCGGTATAGCAATCAGCCCCAGCATTTT. Translated, it gives CASSPRYSNQPQHF.

This clonotype was picked up one time. This chain uses TRBV4-2 with TRBJ2-1; no clear D. V was clipped by 2 bases and J by 4 bases, with 15 bases between them. The CDR3 sequence is 16 residues long. Germline CDR1 is LGHNA and CDR2 is YNFKEQ. The CDR3 here is CASSQTHNGPYNEQFF. CDR3 coding DNA: TGTGCCAGCAGCCAAACACATAATGGGCCTTACAATGAGCAGTTCTTC.

The genes are TRBV12-3 or TRBV12-4 and TRBJ1-4, with TRBD1 matching 7 bases. The CDR3 has 15 residues. V gave up 4 bases and J gave up 2 bases; unmatched junction bases: 4. For the CDR3, the DNA is TGTGCCAGCAGTTCCTGGACAGGCACTAATGAAAAACTGTTTTTT. Its translation: CASSSWTGTNEKLFF.

The chain carries TRBV19 and TRBJ2-7, with 10 bases identical to TRBD1. The germline V gene encodes CDR1 LNHDA and CDR2 SQIVND (reference sequence). The CDR3 covers 14 residues. Trimming cost V 7 bases and J 2 bases; bases outside gene matches: 5. The CDR3 DNA sequence: TGTGCCAGTAAGGACAGGGGGTTCCCCTACGAGCAGTACTTC. Its protein is CASKDRGFPYEQYF.

The rearrangement links TRBV20-1 to TRBJ2-1, with D possibly called TRBD1 or TRBD2 (5 bases each). Trimming stripped 5 bases from V and 14 bases from J, with 25 bases between. There are 14 residues in the CDR3. Germline assignment: CDR1 DFQATT and CDR2 SNEGSKA (reference sequence). The CDR3 region has the DNA TGCAGTGCTGAGGATCGGTCGGGGCTACCTAAGGAGTTCTTC. It encodes CSAEDRSGLPKEFF.

This clonotype has just a few counts. The genes are TRBV7-6 and TRBJ1-2; tentatively, D is TRBD1 (6 bases). The CDR3 loop spans 15 amino acids. Looked up from germline, CDR1 is SGHVS and CDR2 is FNYEAQ. V shed 5 bases and J shed 2 bases, with 15 bases lying between them. The CDR3 loop reads CASSELGGLNYGYTF. CDR3 sequence (DNA): TGTGCCAGCAGCGAACTTGGGGGGCTCAACTATGGCTACACCTTC. The full variable domain, with the rest looked up from reference TRBV7-6 and TRBJ1-2, is GAGVSQSPRYKVTKRGQDVALRCDPISGHVSLYWYRQALGQGPEFLTYFNYEAQQDKSGLPNDRFSAERPEGSISTLTIQRTEQRDSAMYRCASSELGGLNYGYTFGSGTRLTVV.

This chain joins TRBV20-1 and TRBJ2-5, with a tentative D call TRBD2 (7 bases). The CDR3 consists of 12 residues. The ends were cut back, 6 bases at V and 7 bases at J, with 15 bases in the middle. CDR1 is DFQATT and CDR2 is SNEGSKA in the germline V gene (reference sequence). CDR3 DNA: TGCAGTGCCAAGAGGGGGGAGGGGACCCAGTACTTC. Its translation is CSAKRGEGTQYF.

This clonotype was seen many times. V usage is TRBV7-2 and J usage is TRBJ1-5, with D perhaps matching TRBD1 (5 bases). Between the trimmed V and J ends, which lost 5 bases and 3 bases, there was a span of 17 bases. The CDR3 is made up of 16 amino acids. CDR1 is SGHTA and CDR2 is FQGNSA in the germline V gene. Here the CDR3 reads CASSPNQGGNNQPQHF. CDR3 bases: TGTGCCAGCAGCCCAAACCAGGGAGGGAACAATCAGCCCCAGCATTTT.

The V gene is TRBV2, the J gene TRBJ2-2, with 10 bases matching TRBD2. The CDR3 consists of 18 residues. The V gene's germline CDR1 is SNHLY and CDR2 FYNNEI. With V trimmed by 2 bases and J by 2 bases, 8 bases remained unmatched. The CDR3 loop reads CASSENVLAGANTGELFF. Written as DNA, the CDR3 is TGTGCCAGCAGTGAAAACGTGCTAGCGGGGGCTAACACCGGGGAGCTGTTTTTT.

Only one count was recorded for this clonotype. CDR3 amino acids: CSAREGSGRVGEQYF. The CDR3 nucleotides read TGCAGTGCTAGAGAAGGTAGCGGGAGAGTAGGCGAGCAGTACTTC. V gene TRBV20-1 combines with J gene TRBJ2-7, with TRBD2 identical over 9 bases. The V gene's germline CDR1 is DFQATT and CDR2 SNEGSKA (reference sequence). This CDR3 comprises 15 residues. V trimming: 0 bases; J trimming: 6 bases; junction bases outside the gene matches: 9.

The V gene is TRBV7-9, the J gene TRBJ1-6, with TRBD1 matching over 7 bases. V shed 5 bases and J 5 bases; nucleotides not matched to a gene: 9. Per germline, CDR1 SEHNR and CDR2 FQNEAQ (reference sequence). The CDR3 has 16 amino acids. The CDR3 DNA sequence: TGTGCCAGCAGCCGGACAGGCTACCGTGATAATTCACCCCTCCACTTT. This translates into CASSRTGYRDNSPLHF. Drawing the rest from reference TRBV7-9 and TRBJ1-6, the complete variable domain is DTGVSQNPRHKITKRGQNVTFRCDPISEHNRLYWYRQTLGQGPEFLTYFQNEAQLEKSRLLSDRFSAERPKGSFSTLEIQRTEQGDSAMYLCASSRTGYRDNSPLHFGNGTRLTVT.